These 18 T cell receptor beta chains were all obtained from the same sample, sequenced in a study of cytomegalovirus exposure and HLA in healthy donors. The PCR ran on 60 Vbeta and 13 Jbeta primers. Sequenced by immunoSEQ multiplex PCR; TCRdb stores in-frame clones only, minus some. Here the sample spans roughly 200,000 clones, more than 60% being singletons. The sequencing input was PBMCs. The receptor set was obtained from a woman aged 60-75 years in good health and CMV-seropositive.

The rearrangement links TRBV29-1 to TRBJ2-5; possible D gene TRBD2, 5 bases. Germline V gene lookup returns CDR1 SQVTM and CDR2 ANQGSEA. V lost 6 bases and J lost 4, with 12 bases in between. The CDR3 spans 12 residues. CDR3 bases: TGCAGCGTCTCTGAGGGATCAGAGACCCAGTACTTC. Translation gives CSVSEGSETQYF.

The rearrangement joins TRBV7-2 to TRBJ2-7; TRBD2 agrees at 10 bases. The V segment lost 1 base and the J segment 3 bases; nucleotides outside the gene matches: 6. CDR1 and CDR2 from the germline V gene are SGHTA and FQGNSA. The CDR3 consists of 16 residues. DNA for the CDR3: TGTGCCAGCAGCTTAGAATGGGCTAGCGGGGGCTACGAGCAGTACTTC. Residues: CASSLEWASGGYEQYF.

V gene TRBV4-1 combines with J gene TRBJ2-1; a possible D gene is TRBD2 (7 bases). CDR1 MGHRA and CDR2 YSYEKL come from the germline V gene. Trimming took off 6 bases at V and 0 bases at J, with 9 bases between the two ends. The CDR3 loop spans 14 amino acids. The CDR3 coding sequence is TGCGCCAGCAGTCGGGGGGCCTCCTACAATGAGCAGTTCTTC. Protein: CASSRGASYNEQFF.

With respect to this clone: Compared with germline, one end of the junction differs, possibly owing to a read error. The J gene is TRBJ2-1, the V gene TRBV7-9; 9 bases line up with TRBD2. Germline V gene sequence: CDR1 SEHNR, CDR2 FQNEAQ (reference sequence). The CDR3 is 17 amino acids. CDR3: CSSSSLWSSGSRYEQFF. The CDR3 coding sequence is TGTTCCAGCAGCTCCCTCTGGAGTAGCGGGAGTAGATATGAGCAGTTCTTC.

V gene TRBV5-1 combines with J gene TRBJ2-5, with 9 bases fitting TRBD2. The CDR3 loop spans 15 amino acids. Germline V gene data show CDR1 as SGHRS and CDR2 as YFSETQ. V trimming: 0 bases; J trimming: 3 bases; junction bases outside the gene matches: 3. The CDR3 DNA is TGCGCCAGCAGCTTGGTTTTAGCGGGGGAAGAGACCCAGTACTTC. It specifies CASSLVLAGEETQYF.

This clone was seen a few times. The genes are TRBV18 and TRBJ2-7; D is undetermined. Germline CDR1 KGHSH, CDR2 LQKENI. V was cut by 1 base and J by 2 bases, with 6 bases left in between. This CDR3 has 13 amino acids. The CDR3 sequence is CASSPRSTYEQYF. CDR3 sequence (DNA): TGTGCCAGCTCACCACGGAGTACCTACGAGCAGTACTTC.

This clone was picked up a small number of times. The chain has TRBV9 and TRBJ1-6, with a weak D call TRBD1 (6 bases). The CDR3 spans 14 residues. With 4 bases removed from V and 8 bases from J, the gap between germline ends came to 13 bases. CDR1 and CDR2 from the germline V gene are SGDLS and YYNGEE. CDR3 sequence: CASSLNRADSPLHF. The CDR3 nucleotides are TGTGCCAGCAGCTTAAACAGGGCTGATTCACCCCTCCACTTT. Based on the CDR3 plus reference TRBV9 and TRBJ1-6, the full variable domain is DSGVTQTPKHLITATGQRVTLRCSPRSGDLSVYWYQQSLDQGLQFLIQYYNGEERAKGNILERFSAQQFPDLHSELNLSSLELGDSALYFCASSLNRADSPLHFGNGTRLTVT.

The chain recombines TRBV19 with TRBJ1-4, with TRBD1 matching 9 bases. The CDR3 extends over 13 amino acids. Germline V gene data show CDR1 as LNHDA and CDR2 as SQIVND (reference sequence). V lost 4 bases, J lost 8 bases, and 2 bases stayed unmatched. The CDR3 sequence: CASSNTGGEKLFF. In DNA, the CDR3 is TGTGCCAGTAGTAACACAGGGGGCGAAAAACTGTTTTTT.

The J gene is TRBJ2-7, the V gene TRBV2; TRBD1 aligns across 10 bases. The CDR3 covers 14 residues. The V gene end was trimmed by 2 bases and the J gene end by 5 bases; junction bases not matched to a gene: 3. Looked up from germline, CDR1 is SNHLY and CDR2 is FYNNEI. The CDR3 here is CASSEQGQGNEQYF. For the CDR3, the DNA is TGTGCCAGCAGTGAACAGGGACAGGGGAACGAGCAGTACTTC.

This chain joins TRBV4-2 and TRBJ2-1, with TRBD2 as a possible D gene (7 bases). Germline CDR1 LGHNA, CDR2 YNFKEQ. The V gene lost 3 bases and the J gene lost 1 base, with 16 bases spanning the gap. This CDR3 has 17 residues. CDR3 sequence (DNA): TGTGCCAGCAGCCAGTCCCCCGGGGGGACATCCTACAATGAGCAGTTCTTC. Translated, it gives CASSQSPGGTSYNEQFF.

This chain links TRBV2 with TRBJ2-7; D perhaps matches TRBD2 (6 bases). The germline CDR1 and CDR2 sequences are SNHLY and FYNNEI. The CDR3 loop spans 13 amino acids. Trimming left V 7 bases short and J 4 bases short, with 14 bases between. DNA of the CDR3: TGTGCCAGCACCGGGGGAGCGGGTTACGAGCAGTACTTC. This codes for CASTGGAGYEQYF. Together with reference TRBV2 and TRBJ2-7, the CDR3 gives the full variable domain: EPEVTQTPSHQVTQMGQEVILRCVPISNHLYFYWYRQILGQKVEFLVSFYNNEISEKSEIFDDQFSVERPDGSNFTLKIRSTKLEDSAMYFCASTGGAGYEQYFGPGTRLTVT.

The CDR3 is CASSLDQGGANVLTF. The CDR3, as DNA: TGTGCCAGCAGCTTGGATCAGGGAGGGGCCAACGTCCTGACTTTC. V is TRBV5-4 and J is TRBJ2-6; D may be TRBD1 (5 bases). Germline V gene sequence: CDR1 SGHNT, CDR2 YYREEE (reference sequence). This CDR3 region has 15 residues. V shed 0 bases and J shed 4 bases, with 8 bases lying between them.

V usage is TRBV11-2 and J usage is TRBJ1-3; no clear D. The V and J ends lost 0 bases and 0 bases respectively, with 9 bases between them. From germline, CDR1 is SGHAT and CDR2 FQNNGV. The CDR3 loop spans 16 amino acids. The CDR3 DNA reads TGTGCCAGCAGCTTAGATCTAGAGCACTCTGGAAACACCATATATTTT. It is translated as CASSLDLEHSGNTIYF.

The chain links TRBV2 to TRBJ2-5, with 7 nucleotides matching TRBD1. The CDR3 sequence is 14 residues long. Germline CDR1 and CDR2: SNHLY and FYNNEI. V shed 6 bases and J 2 bases; nucleotides not matched to a gene: 6. CDR3 in amino acids: CASSSPTGQETQYF. In DNA, the CDR3 is TGTGCCAGCAGCTCTCCGACAGGGCAAGAGACCCAGTACTTC.

This clone was seen a few times. This chain joins TRBV19 and TRBJ1-1; 11 nucleotides agree with TRBD1. The CDR3 has 15 amino acids. CDR1 is LNHDA, CDR2 SQIVND, per germline (reference sequence). The V and J ends lost 3 bases and 2 bases, in that order; junction bases with no gene match: 2. The DNA for the CDR3 is TGTGCCAGTAGTATGGGGACAGGGGGTAACACTGAAGCTTTCTTT. Its protein product is CASSMGTGGNTEAFF.

This chain uses TRBV7-2 with TRBJ2-3; weak D call: TRBD2 (6 bases). V dropped 5 bases and J dropped 4 bases, with 10 bases sitting between them. Germline V CDR1 and CDR2: SGHTA, FQGNSA. This CDR3 has 13 residues. CDR3: CASSLSSADTQYF. For the CDR3, the DNA is TGTGCCAGCAGCCTATCTAGCGCAGATACGCAGTATTTT.

The chain carries TRBV2 and TRBJ1-6, with 7 bases lining up with TRBD1. The germline V gene has CDR1 SNHLY and CDR2 FYNNEI. V shed 4 bases and J 6 bases; nucleotides not matched to a gene: 3. The length of the CDR3 is 14 residues. The chain's CDR3 is CASSGGTVNSPLHF. The CDR3 region has the DNA TGTGCCAGCAGTGGGGGGACAGTTAATTCACCCCTCCACTTT.

The chain has TRBV30 and TRBJ2-1; 7 bases match TRBD1. The germline V gene encodes CDR1 GTSNPN and CDR2 SVGIG (reference sequence). V trimming: 4 bases; J trimming: 8 bases; junction bases outside the gene matches: 5. This CDR3 comprises 12 residues. The CDR3 reads CAWTPQGDEQFF. DNA for the CDR3: TGTGCCTGGACACCCCAGGGGGATGAGCAGTTCTTC.